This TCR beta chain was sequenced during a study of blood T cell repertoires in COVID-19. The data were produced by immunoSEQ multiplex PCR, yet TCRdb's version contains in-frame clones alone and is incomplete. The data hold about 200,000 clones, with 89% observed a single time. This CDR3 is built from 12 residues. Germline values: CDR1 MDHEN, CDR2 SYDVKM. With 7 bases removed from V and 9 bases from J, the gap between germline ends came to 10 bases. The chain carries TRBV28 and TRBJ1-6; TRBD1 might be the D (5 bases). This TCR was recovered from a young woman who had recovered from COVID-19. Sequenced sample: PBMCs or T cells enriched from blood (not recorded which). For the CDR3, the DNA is TGTGCCAGCACCCAGGGAACTTCACCCCTCCACTTT. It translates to CASTQGTSPLHF. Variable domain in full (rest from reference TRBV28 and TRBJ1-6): DVKVTQSSRYLVKRTGEKVFLECVQDMDHENMFWYRQDPGLGLRLIYFSYDVKMKEKGDIPEGYSVSREKKERFSLILESASTNQTSMYLCASTQGTSPLHFGNGTRLTVT.